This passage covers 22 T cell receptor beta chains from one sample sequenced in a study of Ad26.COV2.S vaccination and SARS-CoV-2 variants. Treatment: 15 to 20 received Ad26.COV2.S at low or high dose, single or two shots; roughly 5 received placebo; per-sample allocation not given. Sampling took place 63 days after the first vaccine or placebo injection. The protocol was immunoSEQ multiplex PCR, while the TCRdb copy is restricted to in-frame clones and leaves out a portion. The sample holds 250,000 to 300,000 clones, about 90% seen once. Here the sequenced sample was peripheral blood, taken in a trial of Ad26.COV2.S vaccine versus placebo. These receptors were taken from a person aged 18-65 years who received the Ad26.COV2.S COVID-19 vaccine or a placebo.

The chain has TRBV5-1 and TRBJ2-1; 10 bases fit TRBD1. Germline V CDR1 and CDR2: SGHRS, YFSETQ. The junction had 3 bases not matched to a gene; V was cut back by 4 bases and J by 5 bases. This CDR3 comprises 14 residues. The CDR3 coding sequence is TGCGCCAGCAGCAGGGACAGGGGAAACAATGAGCAGTTCTTC. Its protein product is CASSRDRGNNEQFF.

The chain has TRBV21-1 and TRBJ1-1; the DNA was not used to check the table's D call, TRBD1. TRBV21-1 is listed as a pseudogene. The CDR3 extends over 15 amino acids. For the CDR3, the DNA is TGTGCCAGCAGCACGCGACAGGGTTTGAGCACTGAAGCTTTCTTT. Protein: CASSTRQGLSTEAFF.

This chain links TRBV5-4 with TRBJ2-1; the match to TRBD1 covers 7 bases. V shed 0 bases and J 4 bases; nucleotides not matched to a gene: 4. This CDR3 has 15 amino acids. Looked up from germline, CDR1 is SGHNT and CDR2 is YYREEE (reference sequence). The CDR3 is CASSLEVGQYNEQFF. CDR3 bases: TGTGCCAGCAGCTTGGAAGTGGGACAGTACAATGAGCAGTTCTTC.

The CDR3 spells CASSRSGSYGNTIYF. The CDR3 DNA is TGTGCCAGCTCACGGAGTGGTTCGTACGGAAACACCATATATTTT. The chain has TRBV2 and TRBJ1-3; D uncertain. V was trimmed by 8 bases and J by 4 bases, leaving 18 bases between them. This CDR3 contains 15 residues. Germline V gives CDR1 SNHLY, CDR2 FYNNEI.

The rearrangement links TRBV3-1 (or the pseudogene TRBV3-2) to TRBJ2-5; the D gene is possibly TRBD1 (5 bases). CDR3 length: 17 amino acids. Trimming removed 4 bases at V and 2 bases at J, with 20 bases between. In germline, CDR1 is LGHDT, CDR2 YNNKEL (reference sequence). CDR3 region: CASSLLGAELLQETQYF. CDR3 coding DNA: TGTGCCAGCAGCCTCCTAGGGGCGGAGTTATTACAAGAGACCCAGTACTTC.

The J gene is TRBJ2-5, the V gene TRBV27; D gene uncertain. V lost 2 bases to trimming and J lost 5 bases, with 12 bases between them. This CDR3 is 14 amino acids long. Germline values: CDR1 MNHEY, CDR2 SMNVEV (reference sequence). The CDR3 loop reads CASSLKKGRETQYF. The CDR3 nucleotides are TGTGCCAGCAGTTTAAAGAAAGGCAGGGAGACCCAGTACTTC.

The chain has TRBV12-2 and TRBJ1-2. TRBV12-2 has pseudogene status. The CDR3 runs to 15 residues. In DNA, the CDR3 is TGTGCAAGTCGCTTAGTAGAAGCGGGCAACTATGGCTACACCTTC. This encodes CASRLVEAGNYGYTF.

In nucleotides, the CDR3 is TGTGCCAGCAGCTTGGGGGGCTCTTCGACAGGCTCCTATGGCTACACCTTC. This encodes CASSLGGSSTGSYGYTF. The chain has TRBV5-6 and TRBJ1-2, with D possibly being TRBD1 (6 bases). The V end was cut by 0 bases, the J end by 4 bases, with 19 bases between. CDR3 length: 17 residues. The germline gives CDR1 SGHDT, CDR2 YYEEEE.

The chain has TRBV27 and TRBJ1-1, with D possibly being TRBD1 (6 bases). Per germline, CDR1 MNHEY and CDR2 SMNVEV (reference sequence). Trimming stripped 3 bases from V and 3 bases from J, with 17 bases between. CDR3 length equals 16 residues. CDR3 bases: TGTGCCAGCAGTTTGAGTTGGAGGGGGTGGTACACTGAAGCTTTCTTT. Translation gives CASSLSWRGWYTEAFF.

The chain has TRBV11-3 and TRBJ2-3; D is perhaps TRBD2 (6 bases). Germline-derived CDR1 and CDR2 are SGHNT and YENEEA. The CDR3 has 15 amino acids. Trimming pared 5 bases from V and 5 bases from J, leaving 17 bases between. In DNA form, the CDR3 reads TGTGCCAGCAGCCGAGGCGGGGTAGCCGGAGATACGCAGTATTTT. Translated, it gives CASSRGGVAGDTQYF.

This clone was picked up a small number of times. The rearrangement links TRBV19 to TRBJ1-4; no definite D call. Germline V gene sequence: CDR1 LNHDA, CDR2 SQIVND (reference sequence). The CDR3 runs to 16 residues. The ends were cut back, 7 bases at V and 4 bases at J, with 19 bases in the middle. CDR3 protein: CASKSRAGLNNEKLFF. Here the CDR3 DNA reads TGTGCCAGTAAGTCCAGAGCAGGACTGAATAATGAAAAACTGTTTTTT.

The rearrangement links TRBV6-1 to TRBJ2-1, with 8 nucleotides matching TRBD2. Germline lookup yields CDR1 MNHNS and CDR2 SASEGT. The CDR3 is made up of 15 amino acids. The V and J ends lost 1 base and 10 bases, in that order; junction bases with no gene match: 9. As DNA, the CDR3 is TGTGCCAGCAGTGAAGGACTAGCGAGGTCTCTAGAGCAGTTCTTC. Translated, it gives CASSEGLARSLEQFF.

CDR3 DNA: TGTGCCAGCAGTGATAGTCCAGGGAATAATTCACCCCTCCACTTT. Its protein is CASSDSPGNNSPLHF. J is TRBJ1-6 and V is TRBV6-1; maybe TRBD1 (5 bases). The germline V gene encodes CDR1 MNHNS and CDR2 SASEGT. The CDR3 is 15 residues long. V gave up 3 bases and J gave up 5 bases, with 11 bases separating them.

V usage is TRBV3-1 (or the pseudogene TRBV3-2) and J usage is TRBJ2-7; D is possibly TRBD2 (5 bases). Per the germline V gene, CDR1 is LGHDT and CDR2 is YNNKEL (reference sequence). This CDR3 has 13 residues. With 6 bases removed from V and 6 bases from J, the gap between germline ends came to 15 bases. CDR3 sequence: CASRRVTSVEQYF. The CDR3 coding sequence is TGTGCCAGCAGACGGGTTACTAGTGTCGAGCAGTACTTC.

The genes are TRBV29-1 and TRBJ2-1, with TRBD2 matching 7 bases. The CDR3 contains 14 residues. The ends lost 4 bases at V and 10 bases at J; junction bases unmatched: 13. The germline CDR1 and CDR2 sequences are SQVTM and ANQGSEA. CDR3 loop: CSVVRPSGRGEQFF. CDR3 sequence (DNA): TGCAGCGTTGTACGCCCCTCCGGGCGGGGGGAGCAGTTCTTC.

In nucleotides, the CDR3 is TGCGCCAGCAGCCAAGCCCCAGGGGGCAGGCTGGGCACAGATACGCAGTATTTT. Amino acids: CASSQAPGGRLGTDTQYF. The chain joins TRBV4-3 to TRBJ2-3; TRBD1 matches 8 bases. CDR1 and CDR2 from the germline V gene are LGHNA and YSLEER. Trimming took 1 base from V and 1 from J; bases not matched to a gene: 10. The CDR3 runs to 18 residues.

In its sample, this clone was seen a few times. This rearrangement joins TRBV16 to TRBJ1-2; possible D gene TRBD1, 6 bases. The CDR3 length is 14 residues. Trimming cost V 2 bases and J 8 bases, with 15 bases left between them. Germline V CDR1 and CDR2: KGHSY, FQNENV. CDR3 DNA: TGTGCCAGCAGCCAAGGGAACTACAGGGTCGGCTACACCTTC. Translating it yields CASSQGNYRVGYTF.

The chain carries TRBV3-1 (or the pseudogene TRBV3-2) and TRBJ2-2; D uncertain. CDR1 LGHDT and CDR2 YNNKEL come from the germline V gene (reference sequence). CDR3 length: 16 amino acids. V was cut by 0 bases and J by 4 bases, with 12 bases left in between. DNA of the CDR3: TGTGCCAGCAGCCAAGATAAGGCCAGGCTCACCGGGGAGCTGTTTTTT. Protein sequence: CASSQDKARLTGELFF.

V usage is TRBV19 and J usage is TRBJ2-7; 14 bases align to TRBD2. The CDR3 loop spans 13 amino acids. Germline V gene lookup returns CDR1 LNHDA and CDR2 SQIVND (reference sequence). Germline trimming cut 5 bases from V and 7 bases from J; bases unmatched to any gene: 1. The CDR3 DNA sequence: TGTGCCAGTAGTTGGACTAGCGGGAGGGAGCAGTACTTC. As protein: CASSWTSGREQYF.

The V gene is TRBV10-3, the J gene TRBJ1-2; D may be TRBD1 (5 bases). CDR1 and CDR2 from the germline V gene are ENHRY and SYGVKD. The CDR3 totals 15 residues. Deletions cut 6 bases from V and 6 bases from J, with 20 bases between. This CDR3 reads CAISPTGTEINGYTF. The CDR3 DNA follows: TGTGCCATCAGCCCTACCGGGACCGAGATTAATGGCTACACCTTC.

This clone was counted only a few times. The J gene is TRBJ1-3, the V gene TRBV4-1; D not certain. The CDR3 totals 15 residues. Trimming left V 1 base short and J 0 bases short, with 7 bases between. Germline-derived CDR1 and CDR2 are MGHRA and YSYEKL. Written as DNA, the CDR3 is TGCGCCAGCAGCCAAGGACGGCTCTCTGGAAACACCATATATTTT. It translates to CASSQGRLSGNTIYF.

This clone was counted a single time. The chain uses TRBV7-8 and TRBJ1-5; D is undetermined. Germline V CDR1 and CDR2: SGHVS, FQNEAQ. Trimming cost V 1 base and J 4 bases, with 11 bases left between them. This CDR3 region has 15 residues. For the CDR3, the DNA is TGTGCCAGCAGCTTAGGCGTCAGTCGAAATCAGCCCCAGCATTTT. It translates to CASSLGVSRNQPQHF.